The text below deals with one T cell receptor (beta chain). Its specificity is not known. No donor had other autoimmune disease, uncontrolled infection, pregnancy or lactation. CDR1 and CDR2 from the germline V gene are MNHEY and SVGAGI. This CDR3 region has 13 residues. V gave up 2 bases and J gave up 10 bases, with 14 bases separating them. RNA transcripts served as template for amplifying TCR beta CDR3 sequences. Following a first-round RT-PCR that used HTBI primers, a second-round multiplex PCR was carried out. TCRdb reprocessed the multiplex PCR reads via MiXCR and lists one record per CDR3 protein. Among roughly 500,000 distinct CDR3 sequences listed, 14% were seen once. These data belong to a study of Graves' ophthalmopathy and Graves' hyperthyroidism. Study-level findings and limits: As the model predicted ophthalmopathy progression, it achieved a sensitivity of around 70% and a specificity of about 72%.

The sequence was obtained from a young woman with Graves' ophthalmopathy. Material: blood. The chain joins TRBV6-5 to TRBJ1-1; a weak D match, TRBD1 (5 bases). The CDR3 DNA sequence: TGTGCCAGCAGTTACGATGCGGGGGTATCAGCTTTCTTT. Translated, it gives CASSYDAGVSAFF.